This T cell receptor (beta chain) was documented in a study of blood T cell repertoires in COVID-19. Study at large: The analysed material was cDNA or gDNA that came from T cells, B-cell-depleted T cells, or PBMCs.

As handled by the study authors: Amplified reference gene primers provided the basis for estimating nucleated cell counts. TCRdb keeps only in-frame clones here, not all; method: immunoSEQ multiplex PCR. D and trimming were read from the DNA, whereas the V and J calls and clone size are those reported in that table. The sample carries 490,000 or so clones, approximately 88% recorded once. Germline CDR1 and CDR2: ENHRY and SYGVKD. The CDR3 has 13 amino acids. V dropped 3 bases and J dropped 1 base, with 6 bases sitting between them. Cohorts were based on clinical histories the participants reported. The V gene is TRBV10-3, the J gene TRBJ1-2; the D is unclear. The origin of this receptor is a woman aged 40 to 55 who had recovered from COVID-19. Sequences were obtained from PBMCs or T cells enriched from blood (not recorded which). The CDR3: CAISDQINYGYTF. CDR3 DNA sequence: TGTGCCATCAGTGACCAGATTAACTATGGCTACACCTTC.